This T cell receptor beta chain was recovered during a study of OX40 agonist ivuxolimab in advanced cancers. V was cut by 8 bases and J by 3 bases, with 7 bases left in between. Germline-derived CDR1 and CDR2 are MNHNS and SASEGT. The CDR3 is 11 residues long. Repertoires were generated with immunoSEQ multiplex PCR, while TCRdb's copy carries only in-frame clones and drops some. The table records about 79,000 clones, over 75% of them present only once. Specimen: CD4+ or CD8+ T cells sorted from blood, collected in a trial of the OX40 agonist ivuxolimab. The V call is TRBV6-1, the J call TRBJ1-2, with D possibly TRBD1 on 5 matching bases. The TCR originated in an adult with an advanced solid tumor such as melanoma, head and neck, liver or kidney cancer. The CDR3 DNA reads as TGTGCCAGCGGGACTTACTATGGCTACACCTTC. This sequence encodes CASGTYYGYTF.